This T cell receptor beta chain is from a study of PD-1 blockade in classical Hodgkin lymphoma. Across the whole study: Each patient was given nivolumab 3 mg/kg through a vein every 2 weeks. Whole-study results and caveats: Although disease activity or prior therapy may be involved, causes of the repertoire differences remain undefined. In CD4+ cells, TCR diversity went up significantly by C4D1, but in CD8+ cells it did not.

In germline, CDR1 is MRHNA, CDR2 SNTAGT. The CDR3 runs 14 residues. V was shortened by 0 bases and J by 0 bases, with 3 bases between the two germline ends. In regard to this clone: Antigen: not known.

The sample's time point: cycle 4 day 1 (C4D1), after 5 to 7 weeks of nivolumab. With no exception, relapse followed autologous stem cell transplantation in all patients, and brentuximab vedotin exposure varied. Purified CD4+ T cells were obtained from thawed PBMCs through magnetic negative selection. Here immunoSEQ multiplex PCR was the method, and the copy in TCRdb shows in-frame clones only, minus some. Of 20,000 to 25,000 clones detected, 72% appear once; the ten largest clones hold roughly 1.2%. The sequence was obtained from a human donor with classical Hodgkin lymphoma. Here the sequenced sample was CD4+ T cells from blood, taken before the fourth cycle of nivolumab. The chain recombines TRBV6-4 with TRBJ1-5, with D unclear. CDR3: CASSDSDSNQPQHF. The CDR3 coding sequence is TGTGCCAGCAGTGACTCCGATAGCAATCAGCCCCAGCATTTT.